The 24 T cell receptor beta chains below were found in one sample sequenced in a study of T cells in Graves' hyperthyroidism and ophthalmopathy. Amplification targeted TCR beta CDR3 regions from RNA transcripts. The HTBI primer set served for first-round RT-PCR of the TCR CDR3. TCRdb used MiXCR to reprocess the multiplex PCR reads, holding one entry per CDR3 protein. This table holds hundreds of thousands of distinct CDR3 sequences, 14% found once. Sequenced: blood. Receptors were obtained from a young woman with Graves' hyperthyroidism.

Concerning this clonotype: Possible read error: a much larger clone is one base away. The conserved phenylalanine or tryptophan normally closing the CDR3 is absent here, so this likely arose from a read error. V and J are TRBV7-2 and TRBJ2-4; 7 bases match TRBD2. V lost 4 bases and J lost 9; bases outside the gene matches: 9. Germline V gives CDR1 SGHTA, CDR2 FQGNSA. The length of the CDR3 is 14 residues. The CDR3 DNA follows: TGTGCCAGCAGCTGGGACGCGGGAGTAAGCATTCAGTACGTC. Translation gives CASSWDAGVSIQYV.

This clonotype has a count of ten or more. The chain is built from TRBV12-3 or TRBV12-4 and TRBJ1-2; D gene uncertain. V was pared by 0 bases and J by 5 bases, with 1 base between. The CDR3 is 11 amino acids. CDR3 sequence: CASSLAYGYTF. The CDR3 coding sequence is TGTGCCAGCAGTTTAGCGTATGGCTACACCTTC.

With respect to this clonotype: This may stem from a read error, because a much larger clone lies one nucleotide away. This sequence joins TRBV6-4 and TRBJ1-2, with 8 bases that match TRBD1. Germline CDR1 reads MRHNA; CDR2 reads SNTAGT. Trimming took 5 bases from V and 7 from J; bases not matched to a gene: 6. The CDR3 has 13 residues. This CDR3 is CASSYDRGGGYTF. CDR3 DNA sequence: TGTGCCAGCAGTTACGACAGGGGTGGTGGCTACACCTTC.

Details on this clonotype: A read error is likely, as this CDR3 ends without the conserved phenylalanine or tryptophan. The V call is TRBV28, the J call TRBJ2-5, with TRBD2 as a possible D gene (6 bases). This CDR3 is 15 amino acids long. Germline CDR1 and CDR2: MDHEN and SYDVKM. With 9 bases removed from V and 5 bases from J, the gap between germline ends came to 22 bases. CDR3 amino acids: CASGSRLEDVETQYL. The CDR3 bases are TGTGCCAGTGGGTCCCGACTAGAGGATGTGGAGACCCAGTACCTC.

Worth noting for this clonotype: A read error may be the cause here, since a much bigger clone is one base away. The chain is built from TRBV6-1 and TRBJ2-1, with TRBD2 matching 9 bases. This CDR3 is 17 amino acids long. CDR1 is MNHNS and CDR2 is SASEGT in the germline V gene. The ends lost 5 bases at V and 1 base at J; junction bases unmatched: 9. CDR3 DNA sequence: TGTGCCAGCAGTAACCACGTTAGCGGGAGTTCCTACAATGAGCAGTTCTTC. Translating it yields CASSNHVSGSSYNEQFF.

V usage is TRBV29-1 and J usage is TRBJ2-3; TRBD1 matches 11 bases. The germline V gene has CDR1 SQVTM and CDR2 ANQGSEA. This CDR3 spans 19 amino acids. V gave up 0 bases and J gave up 3 bases; unmatched junction bases: 14. The CDR3: CSVEELPTGQGVDTDTQYF. DNA for the CDR3: TGCAGCGTTGAAGAACTCCCCACGGGACAGGGGGTGGATACAGATACGCAGTATTTT.

In this sample, this clonotype turned up many times. The CDR3 DNA reads as TGCAGTGCTAGAGATCCCTACGAGCAGTACTTC. Translation: CSARDPYEQYF. The V gene is TRBV20-1, the J gene TRBJ2-7, with unresolved D. Germline CDR1 and CDR2: DFQATT and SNEGSKA (reference sequence). This CDR3 region has 11 residues. Trimming shortened V by 0 bases and J by 2 bases, and 2 bases separated the two germline ends.

This clonotype has just a few counts. The chain carries TRBV29-1 and TRBJ2-1; tentatively, D is TRBD1 or TRBD2 (5 bases each). Trimming cost V 1 base and J 4 bases, with 14 bases left between them. Germline assignment: CDR1 SQVTM and CDR2 ANQGSEA. The CDR3 runs to 15 residues. The CDR3 region has the DNA TGCAGCGTTGAAGGGGACCCTATAGGGTACAATGAGCAGTTCTTC. It is translated as CSVEGDPIGYNEQFF.

This clonotype occurred many times. This chain connects TRBV20-1 to TRBJ2-1, with TRBD2 matching 12 bases. Germline CDR1 reads DFQATT; CDR2 reads SNEGSKA (reference sequence). The CDR3 loop spans 16 amino acids. V lost 3 bases, J lost 6 bases, and 9 bases stayed unmatched. The CDR3: CSARGTSGRRVNEQFF. CDR3 nucleotide sequence: TGCAGTGCTAGGGGCACTAGCGGGAGGAGAGTCAATGAGCAGTTCTTC.

This clonotype was counted ten times or more. The CDR3 here is CASSEQGLASHEQFF. In nucleotides, the CDR3 is TGTGCCAGCAGTGAACAGGGGTTAGCGAGTCATGAGCAGTTCTTC. The chain employs TRBV2 and TRBJ2-1, with D possibly being TRBD1 (6 bases). The CDR3 is made up of 15 amino acids. The V end was cut by 2 bases, the J end by 8 bases, with 16 bases between. CDR1 and CDR2 from the germline V gene are SNHLY and FYNNEI.

This clonotype was recorded at least ten times. The genes are TRBV20-1 and TRBJ2-3; 7 nucleotides line up with TRBD2. The junction had 4 bases not matched to a gene; V was cut back by 7 bases and J by 0 bases. Per germline, CDR1 DFQATT and CDR2 SNEGSKA (reference sequence). This CDR3 region has 13 residues. The CDR3 DNA follows: TGCAGTGTGGGCGGGGGTAGCACAGATACGCAGTATTTT. Protein product: CSVGGGSTDTQYF.

This clonotype was seen repeatedly, ten times or more. The chain employs TRBV7-9 and TRBJ2-7, with D perhaps given as TRBD1 or TRBD2 (5 bases each). Trimming cost V 8 bases and J 2 bases, with 19 bases left between them. CDR1 SEHNR and CDR2 FQNEAQ come from the germline V gene (reference sequence). The CDR3 sequence is 15 residues long. The CDR3 spells CASEVAGTHTYEQYF. In DNA, the CDR3 is TGTGCCAGCGAAGTAGCCGGGACCCATACCTACGAGCAGTACTTC.

This clonotype was recorded at least ten times. This chain links TRBV7-3 with TRBJ2-3; the match to TRBD2 covers 13 bases. CDR1 SGHTA and CDR2 FQGTGA come from the germline V gene. V lost 4 bases and J lost 5; bases outside the gene matches: 6. The CDR3 extends over 16 amino acids. Here the CDR3 DNA reads TGTGCCAGCAGCTCTCGGACTAGCGGGAGCCGAGATACGCAGTATTTT. Residues: CASSSRTSGSRDTQYF.

This clonotype was observed many times. J is TRBJ2-5 and V is TRBV11-2, with 7 bases aligning to TRBD1. The CDR3 extends over 15 amino acids. V lost 1 base to trimming and J lost 4 bases; unmatched junction nucleotides: 6. In germline, CDR1 is SGHAT, CDR2 FQNNGV. Written as DNA, the CDR3 is TGTGCCAGCAGCTTAGGACAGGGTTTCCTAGAGACCCAGTACTTC. Its protein is CASSLGQGFLETQYF.

The chain combines TRBV7-9 with TRBJ2-1, with 7 bases aligning to TRBD1. This CDR3 is built from 14 residues. Germline CDR1 SEHNR, CDR2 FQNEAQ (reference sequence). The J segment lost 5 bases and the V segment lost 3 bases, leaving 4 bases of the junction unmatched. CDR3 coding DNA: TGTGCCAGCAGCTTTCCTGACAGGGACAATGAGCAGTTCTTC. This encodes CASSFPDRDNEQFF. Based on the CDR3 plus reference TRBV7-9 and TRBJ2-1, the full variable domain is DTGVSQNPRHKITKRGQNVTFRCDPISEHNRLYWYRQTLGQGPEFLTYFQNEAQLEKSRLLSDRFSAERPKGSFSTLEIQRTEQGDSAMYLCASSFPDRDNEQFFGPGTRLTVL.

The chain couples TRBV19 to TRBJ2-2, with D possibly being TRBD1 or TRBD2 (5 bases each). CDR3 length: 16 amino acids. Germline V CDR1 and CDR2: LNHDA, SQIVND (reference sequence). V was cut by 3 bases and J by 2 bases, with 13 bases left in between. Here the CDR3 reads CASSIGGDRNTGELFF. The CDR3 DNA reads TGTGCCAGTAGTATTGGAGGAGACAGAAACACCGGGGAGCTGTTTTTT.

This clonotype has only a few counts. Mismatch with germline at one junction end may stem from a read error. The rearrangement uses TRBV10-3 and TRBJ2-5; 8 nucleotides line up with TRBD1. This CDR3 comprises 15 residues. CDR1 is ENHRY, CDR2 SYGVKD, per germline. The CDR3 here is CAIRESGGASETQYF. The CDR3 nucleotides are TGTGCCATCAGGGAGTCAGGGGGCGCATCAGAGACCCAGTACTTC.

This clonotype was seen repeatedly, ten times or more. The chain joins TRBV10-3 to TRBJ2-5; the D gene is possibly TRBD1 (6 bases). The CDR3 runs to 13 residues. Trimming left V 10 bases short and J 5 bases short, with 17 bases between. Germline V gene data show CDR1 as ENHRY and CDR2 as SYGVKD. CDR3 in DNA: TGTGCCACCGGGAAGGGGGACCGCGAGACCCAGTACTTC. As protein: CATGKGDRETQYF.

This clonotype was counted many times. The V gene is TRBV24-1, the J gene TRBJ1-1; no clear D. Germline loops: CDR1 KGHDR, CDR2 SFDVKD. Trimming removed 3 bases from V and 0 bases from J, with 4 bases in between. This CDR3 comprises 13 residues. CDR3 in DNA: TGTGCCACCAGTGATGCAGTGAACACTGAAGCTTTCTTT. Its protein is CATSDAVNTEAFF.

In its sample, this clonotype was seen a few times. V usage is TRBV7-2 and J usage is TRBJ2-7; no clear D gene. The CDR3 consists of 14 residues. Looked up from germline, CDR1 is SGHTA and CDR2 is FQGNSA. Between the trimmed V and J ends, which lost 5 bases and 6 bases, there was a span of 17 bases. The CDR3 nucleotides read TGTGCCAGCAGCCGAACCCCAGCGTTAGGCGAGCAGTACTTC. Translating it yields CASSRTPALGEQYF.

This clonotype has a count of ten or more. The rearrangement joins TRBV20-1 to TRBJ2-1; D may be TRBD2 (5 bases). This CDR3 is 14 amino acids long. In germline, CDR1 is DFQATT, CDR2 SNEGSKA (reference sequence). Trimming took 2 bases from V and 0 from J, leaving 8 bases between them. CDR3 bases: TGCAGTGCTAGAAGGGAGTTCTCCTACAATGAGCAGTTCTTC. It encodes CSARREFSYNEQFF.

This clonotype was picked up a small number of times. The chain combines TRBV19 with TRBJ2-1; D not certain. Trimming took 6 bases from V and 4 from J, leaving 19 bases between them. Germline V gives CDR1 LNHDA, CDR2 SQIVND (reference sequence). The CDR3 runs 16 residues. This CDR3 is CASRLSAAHPYNEQFF. CDR3 DNA: TGTGCCAGTAGACTCTCCGCCGCCCACCCTTACAATGAGCAGTTCTTC.

This chain uses TRBV24-1 with TRBJ2-5; D may be TRBD1 (6 bases). The V gene lost 4 bases and the J gene lost 1 base, with 15 bases spanning the gap. This CDR3 region has 16 residues. The germline V gene encodes CDR1 KGHDR and CDR2 SFDVKD. CDR3 residues: CATSDPRTETQETQYF. The CDR3 bases are TGTGCCACCAGTGACCCAAGGACAGAAACCCAAGAGACCCAGTACTTC.

The V and J genes are TRBV10-3 and TRBJ2-7; 9 bases match TRBD1. The CDR3 is made up of 14 amino acids. The trim removed 5 bases at V and 3 bases at J, leaving 5 bases unmatched. Germline CDR1 ENHRY, CDR2 SYGVKD. Here the CDR3 reads CAISTGTGLYEQYF. DNA for the CDR3: TGTGCCATCAGTACCGGGACAGGGCTCTACGAGCAGTACTTC.